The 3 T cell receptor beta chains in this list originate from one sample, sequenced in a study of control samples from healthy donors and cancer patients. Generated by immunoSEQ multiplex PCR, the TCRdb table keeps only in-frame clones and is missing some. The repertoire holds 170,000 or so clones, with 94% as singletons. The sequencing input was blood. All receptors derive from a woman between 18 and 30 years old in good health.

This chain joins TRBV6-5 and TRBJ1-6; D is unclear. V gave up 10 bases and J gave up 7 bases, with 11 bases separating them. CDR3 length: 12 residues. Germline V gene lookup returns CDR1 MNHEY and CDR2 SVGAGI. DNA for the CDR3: TGTGCCACTCGGACGGGGAATTCACCCCTCCACTTT. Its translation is CATRTGNSPLHF.

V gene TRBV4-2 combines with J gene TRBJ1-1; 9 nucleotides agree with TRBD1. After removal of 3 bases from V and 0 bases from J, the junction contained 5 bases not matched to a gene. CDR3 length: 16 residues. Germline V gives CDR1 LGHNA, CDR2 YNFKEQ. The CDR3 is CASSHWTGDLNTEAFF. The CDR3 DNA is TGTGCCAGCAGCCACTGGACAGGGGATCTGAACACTGAAGCTTTCTTT.

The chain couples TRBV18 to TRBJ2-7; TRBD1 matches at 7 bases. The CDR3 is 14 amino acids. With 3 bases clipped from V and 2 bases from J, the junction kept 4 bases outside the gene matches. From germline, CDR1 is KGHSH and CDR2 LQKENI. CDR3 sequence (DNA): TGTGCCAGCTCACCTAACAGGGGACCCTACGAGCAGTACTTC. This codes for CASSPNRGPYEQYF.